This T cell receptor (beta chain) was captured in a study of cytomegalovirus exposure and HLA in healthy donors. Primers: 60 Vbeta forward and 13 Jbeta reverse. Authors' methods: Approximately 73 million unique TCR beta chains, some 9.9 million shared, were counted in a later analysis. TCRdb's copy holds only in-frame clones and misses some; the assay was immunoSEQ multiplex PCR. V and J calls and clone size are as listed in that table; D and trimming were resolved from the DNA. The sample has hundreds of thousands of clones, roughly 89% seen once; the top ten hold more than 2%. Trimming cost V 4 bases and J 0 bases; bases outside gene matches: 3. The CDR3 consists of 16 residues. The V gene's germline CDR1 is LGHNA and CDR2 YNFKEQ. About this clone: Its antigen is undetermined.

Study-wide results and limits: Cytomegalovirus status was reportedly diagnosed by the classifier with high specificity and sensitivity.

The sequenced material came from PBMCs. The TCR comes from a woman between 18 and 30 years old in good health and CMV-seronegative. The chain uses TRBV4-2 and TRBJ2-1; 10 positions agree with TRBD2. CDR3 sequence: CASSPLAGGSYNEQFF. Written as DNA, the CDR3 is TGTGCCAGCAGCCCCTTAGCGGGGGGCTCCTACAATGAGCAGTTCTTC.